Following are 7 T cell receptor beta chains from one sample sequenced in a study of T cell repertoires in cytomegalovirus infection. TCRdb re-analysed the reads in MiXCR, keeping a single row per CDR3 protein. This sample has some 590,000 distinct CDR3 sequences, with around two fifths found just once. Antigen specificity for these receptors is unknown. The sample consisted of cultured PBMCs, taken from culture after CMV antigen stimulation. The receptors here all came from a human donor in good health (CMV status not recorded). Some clones in this sample may be carry-over from other donors' samples.

The CDR3, as DNA: TGCAGTGCTAGGCCTTTACTCAGGACAGCCATCTATGGCTACACCTTC. Translated, it gives CSARPLLRTAIYGYTF. The chain links TRBV20-1 to TRBJ1-2; TRBD1 might be the D (6 bases). The V gene lost 3 bases and the J gene lost 4 bases, with 21 bases spanning the gap. Germline values: CDR1 DFQATT, CDR2 SNEGSKA (reference sequence). This CDR3 contains 16 residues.

This clonotype was counted a few times. This rearrangement joins TRBV7-9 to TRBJ1-6, with no clear D. This CDR3 has 12 residues. CDR1 is SEHNR, CDR2 FQNEAQ, per germline (reference sequence). V lost 5 bases and J lost 13, with 12 bases in between. CDR3 protein: CASSPVWRPLHF. In nucleotides, the CDR3 is TGTGCCAGCAGCCCCGTGTGGCGGCCCCTCCACTTT.

CDR3 nucleotides: TGTGCCAGCAGCTTAGAGAGCGGGAGTTACAATGAGCAGTTCTTC. Its translation: CASSLESGSYNEQFF. V usage is TRBV7-2 and J usage is TRBJ2-1, with 8 bases fitting TRBD2. J gave up 4 bases and V 1 base, and 3 bases lay outside the gene matches. CDR3 size: 15 residues. CDR1 is SGHTA, CDR2 FQGNSA, per germline.

This clonotype occurred a few times. This chain connects TRBV12-3 or TRBV12-4 to TRBJ1-2, with 7 bases that match TRBD1. This CDR3 region has 11 residues. The trim removed 11 bases at V and 6 bases at J, leaving 6 bases unmatched. The CDR3 region has the DNA TGTGCCTCCCGACAGGGAGATGGCTACACCTTC. The encoded protein is CASRQGDGYTF.

This clonotype was seen a few times. This rearrangement joins TRBV4-1 to TRBJ2-1, with 9 nucleotides matching TRBD1. Germline loops: CDR1 MGHRA, CDR2 YSYEKL. The J segment lost 7 bases and the V segment lost 2 bases, leaving 6 bases of the junction unmatched. The CDR3 sequence is 15 residues long. CDR3 in DNA: TGCGCCAGCAGCCAATCGCCGGGGACAGGGAATGAGCAGTTCTTC. Translated: CASSQSPGTGNEQFF.

The chain recombines TRBV5-6 with TRBJ2-3; 9 nucleotides agree with TRBD2. The junction had 6 bases not matched to a gene; V was cut back by 2 bases and J by 5 bases. The length of the CDR3 is 15 residues. Germline CDR1 SGHDT, CDR2 YYEEEE. CDR3 loop: CASSFLGLAKDTQYF. DNA of the CDR3: TGTGCCAGCAGCTTTCTCGGACTAGCGAAAGATACGCAGTATTTT.

The chain carries TRBV12-3 or TRBV12-4 and TRBJ2-1; the match to TRBD1 covers 7 bases. The CDR3 consists of 14 residues. V was clipped by 6 bases and J by 7 bases; unmatched bases: 9. The CDR3 sequence: CASRKRQGDNEQFF. The CDR3 DNA follows: TGTGCCAGCAGAAAAAGACAGGGAGATAATGAGCAGTTCTTC.